A selection of T cell receptor beta chains follows, all from one sample in a study of blood T cell repertoires in COVID-19. Generated by immunoSEQ multiplex PCR, the TCRdb table keeps only in-frame clones and is missing some. The repertoire includes over 65,000 clones, 75% to 85% of them detected once, and about a third sits in the top ten. The sample comprised peripheral blood. The source of these receptors is a man in his fifties or sixties with COVID-19, enrolled during active disease. Each CDR3 is given with its conserved first and last residue. The D gene is left open where the match is weak. Not every row has a clone size; where given, it reads once, few, many or a size class.

NA NA TRBJ1-1 TRBV7-8 TGTGCCAGCAGCTTAAGGAGGGGAAAAGGCACTGAAGCTTTCTTT CASSLRRGKGTEAFF
NA many TRBJ2-7 TRBV9 TGTGCCAGCAGCGGACCAAGGGGCGAGCAGTACTTC CASSGPRGEQYF
NA NA TRBJ2-3 TRBV19 TGTGCCAGTAGTCCCAATGCCCTTAGCGGAACTAGCACAGATACGCAGTATTTT CASSPNALSGTSTDTQYF
TRBD2 many TRBJ2-1 TRBV2 TGTGCCAGCCGCGGACTAGCGGATTACAATGAGCAGTTCTTC CASRGLADYNEQFF
NA NA TRBJ1-4 TRBV5-8 TGTGCCAGCGATCGACTTAATGAAAAACTGTTTTTT CASDRLNEKLFF
NA NA TRBJ1-4 TRBV18 TGTGCCAGCTCAACCGACAGGAAAACTAATGAAAAACTGTTTTTT CASSTDRKTNEKLFF
TRBD2 once TRBJ2-7 TRBV6-6 TGTGCCAGCAGTTGGGACGGGAGGAACCCTAGTGGCGAGCAGTACTTC CASSWDGRNPSGEQYF
NA many TRBJ1-1 TRBV5-1 TGCGCCAGCAGCTTGAGGACTCGGAACACTGAAGCTTTCTTT CASSLRTRNTEAFF
NA NA TRBJ1-1 TRBV11-3 TGTGCCAGCACCTCGAGGAGGCAGGCGAACACTGAAGCTTTCTTT CASTSRRQANTEAFF
NA NA TRBJ1-6 TRBV19 TGTGCCAGTAGTTATCCCGCCGGGACTCGATCTAGTTCACCCCTCCACTTT CASSYPAGTRSSSPLHF
TRBD1 few TRBJ1-4 TRBV5-1 TGCGCCAGCAGCTTGGAGGGACAGGGAGGTGAAAAACTGTTTTTT CASSLEGQGGEKLFF
NA few TRBJ1-2 TRBV5-1 TGCGCCAGCAGCTGGCGACAGGCGAACTATGGCTACACCTTC CASSWRQANYGYTF
NA NA TRBJ2-1 TRBV2 TGTGCCAGCAGTAGACCCGTGGAGTTTTACAATGAGCAGTTCTTC CASSRPVEFYNEQFF
NA few TRBJ2-3 TRBV10-3 TGTGCCATCAGATTTAGCGGACCCACAGATACGCAGTATTTT CAIRFSGPTDTQYF
NA NA TRBJ2-2 TRBV19 TGTGCCAGTCATGGGCTGGGGGGGAACACCGGGGAGCTGTTTTTT CASHGLGGNTGELFF
NA NA TRBJ1-5 TRBV12-3/TRBV12-4 TGTGCCAGCAGCCCCAGTTACGCGGAGCCCCAGCATTTT CASSPSYAEPQHF
TRBD1 NA TRBJ1-2 TRBV3-1/TRBV3-2 TGTGCCAGCAGCCTACGATCTACAGGGGAAACCTTC CASSLRSTGETF
TRBD2 NA TRBJ2-5 TRBV10-1 TGCGCCAGCCGCCCCTGGACGGCGGGGGGTCTGGAGACCCAGTACTTC CASRPWTAGGLETQYF
NA few TRBJ1-2 TRBV9 TGTGCCAGCAGGCCGGGACACAACTATGGCTACACCTTC CASRPGHNYGYTF
NA NA TRBJ1-5 TRBV12-3/TRBV12-4 TGTGCCAGCAGTTTCCGGGATCAGCCCCAGCATTTT CASSFRDQPQHF
TRBD2 few TRBJ2-3 TRBV9 TGTGCCAGCAGCGTAGACGCGGGAGGCACCGGCGATACGCAGTATTTT CASSVDAGGTGDTQYF
TRBD1 NA TRBJ2-6 TRBV25-1 TGTGCCAGCAGTGAACGACAGGGCTCAGGGGCCAACGTCCTGACTTTC CASSERQGSGANVLTF
TRBD1 NA TRBJ1-2 TRBV7-2 TGTGCCAGCAGCTTAGTGACAGGGAAAGGCTACACCTTC CASSLVTGKGYTF
NA NA TRBJ1-1 TRBV6-5 TGTGCCAGCAGCGACGGGGGGGTGAACACTGAAGCTTTCTTT CASSDGGVNTEAFF
TRBD2 NA TRBJ2-1 TRBV7-2 TGTGCCAGCAGCTCCGGGACTAGCGGGATCAATGAGCAGTTCTTC CASSSGTSGINEQFF
TRBD1 once TRBJ2-3 TRBV9 TGTGCCAGCAGCGTAGTGGGACAGGGCCTCACAGATACGCAGTATTTT CASSVVGQGLTDTQYF
TRBD1 NA TRBJ1-6 TRBV11-2 TGTGCCAGCAGCTTCCTACCGACAGGGGTTAATTCACCCCTCCACTTT CASSFLPTGVNSPLHF
TRBD1 NA TRBJ2-6 TRBV5-4 TGTGCCAGCAGCACGTCCCGGGACAGGGCTGGGGCCAACGTCCTGACTTTC CASSTSRDRAGANVLTF
TRBD1 NA TRBJ1-6 TRBV28 TGTGCCAGCAGTCCTTCCGACAGGGCTGCGTCACCCCTCCACTTT CASSPSDRAASPLHF
TRBD1 NA TRBJ2-5 TRBV11-2 TGTGCCAGCAGCGCCGGACAGGGGTCCCAAGAGACCCAGTACTTC CASSAGQGSQETQYF
TRBD1 once TRBJ1-5 TRBV6-5 TGTGCCAGCAGCATAAGACAGGAGGGGGCTCAGCCCCAGCATTTT CASSIRQEGAQPQHF